This passage covers 21 T cell receptor beta chains from one sample sequenced in a study of T cell changes during pregnancy in multiple sclerosis (dated by TCRdb to between 2018 and 2020). Library construction relied on the immunoSEQ multiplex PCR assay. The immuneACCESS repertoire file appears here via TCRdb, limited to in-frame rearrangements. These files lack a portion of the clones; in checked studies, under half of the deficit traces to unresolved V genes, and the cause of the others is not known. Counted in this sample were roughly 60,000 clones; approximately 92% of them appeared once. In total, the top ten clones hold roughly 0.33% of the sample. The material sequenced was CD4+ T cells from peripheral blood mononuclear cells, taken before pregnancy. These receptors all come from a female donor with multiple sclerosis, enrolled in a pregnancy study.

This chain connects TRBV29-1 to TRBJ1-4; 7 bases fit TRBD1. V was clipped by 6 bases and J by 6 bases; unmatched bases: 7. Germline lookup yields CDR1 SQVTM and CDR2 ANQGSEA. The CDR3 has 13 amino acids. Here the CDR3 reads CSVQQGPHEKLFF. The CDR3 DNA reads as TGCAGCGTACAACAGGGGCCCCATGAAAAACTGTTTTTT.

This chain links TRBV14 with TRBJ2-3; D is undetermined. Germline CDR1 and CDR2: SGHDN and FVKESK. V gave up 1 base and J gave up 12 bases, with 17 bases separating them. This CDR3 region has 14 residues. The CDR3 DNA is TGTGCCAGCAGCCAAGGAACCGGCGGCCCTCGACAGTATTTT. Amino acids: CASSQGTGGPRQYF. Based on the CDR3 plus reference TRBV14 and TRBJ2-3, the full variable domain is EAGVTQFPSHSVIEKGQTVTLRCDPISGHDNLYWYRRVMGKEIKFLLHFVKESKQDESGMPNNRFLAERTGGTYSTLKVQPAELEDSGVYFCASSQGTGGPRQYFGPGTRLTVL.

The V and J genes are TRBV28 and TRBJ2-7, with D possibly being TRBD1 (6 bases). The CDR3 totals 12 residues. The germline CDR1 and CDR2 sequences are MDHEN and SYDVKM. The V end lost 5 bases, the J end lost 4 bases, and 9 bases lay between the germline ends. The chain's CDR3 is CASSIRGYEQYF. The CDR3 bases are TGTGCCAGCAGTATCAGGGGTTACGAGCAGTACTTC.

The chain couples TRBV28 to TRBJ2-1; a weak D match, TRBD1 (6 bases). The V gene lost 4 bases and the J gene lost 8 bases, with 12 bases spanning the gap. Looked up from germline, CDR1 is MDHEN and CDR2 is SYDVKM. The CDR3 sequence is 13 residues long. The CDR3 loop is CASSSTGPHEQFF. The CDR3 DNA sequence: TGTGCCAGCAGTTCCACAGGGCCCCATGAGCAGTTCTTC.

The chain couples TRBV28 to TRBJ2-7; tentatively, D is TRBD2 (5 bases). The CDR3 contains 12 residues. Trimming removed 4 bases from V and 7 bases from J, with 11 bases in between. Germline values: CDR1 MDHEN, CDR2 SYDVKM. DNA of the CDR3: TGTGCCAGCAGTTCCACTAGAATGGAGCAGTACTTC. Protein product: CASSSTRMEQYF.

The V gene is TRBV7-8, the J gene TRBJ2-2, with no clear D. Germline CDR1 is SGHVS and CDR2 is FQNEAQ. There are 16 residues in the CDR3. Trimming stripped 1 base from V and 3 bases from J, with 12 bases between. CDR3 protein: CASSLGLRSYTGELFF. The CDR3 DNA reads TGTGCCAGCAGCTTAGGTTTGCGGTCGTACACCGGGGAGCTGTTTTTT.

This clone was detected once. The J gene is TRBJ2-7, the V gene TRBV19; D perhaps matches TRBD1 (5 bases). The germline V and J ends were trimmed by 3 bases and 2 bases, with 26 bases remaining between them. This CDR3 has 19 amino acids. Germline assignment: CDR1 LNHDA and CDR2 SQIVND (reference sequence). CDR3 nucleotides: TGTGCCAGTAGTATCGGCGGACACCTCCGAAGTAACCAACCCTACGAGCAGTACTTC. Its translation: CASSIGGHLRSNQPYEQYF.

The chain is built from TRBV2 and TRBJ2-7; 7 nucleotides agree with TRBD2. This CDR3 is built from 15 residues. CDR1 and CDR2 (germline): SNHLY, FYNNEI. Trimming cost V 5 bases and J 1 base; bases outside gene matches: 8. The CDR3 loop is CASSLGLVLSYEQYF. Here the CDR3 DNA reads TGTGCCAGCAGTCTCGGACTAGTTTTATCCTACGAGCAGTACTTC.

The CDR3 DNA reads TGTGCCAGCAGCTTATGGACAGGTGTGAGCTCCTACGAGCAGTACTTC. It specifies CASSLWTGVSSYEQYF. The rearrangement joins TRBV11-2 to TRBJ2-7; 7 bases match TRBD1. The V gene end was trimmed by 2 bases and the J gene end by 0 bases; junction bases not matched to a gene: 7. This CDR3 contains 16 residues. Germline CDR1 reads SGHAT; CDR2 reads FQNNGV.

As regards this clone: Germline and junction disagree at one end, which may indicate a read error. The chain uses TRBV7-7 and TRBJ2-5; weak D call: TRBD2 (5 bases). The CDR3 runs to 15 residues. Looked up from germline, CDR1 is SSHAT and CDR2 is FNYEAQ (reference sequence). This CDR3 is CASSLAREAQETQYF. CDR3 DNA: TGTGCTAGCAGCTTAGCGCGCGAGGCCCAAGAGACCCAGTACTTC.

The chain employs TRBV19 and TRBJ2-3; 7 bases are a match to TRBD1. CDR3 length: 16 amino acids. The V gene end was trimmed by 4 bases and the J gene end by 2 bases; junction bases not matched to a gene: 9. Germline V gene sequence: CDR1 LNHDA, CDR2 SQIVND (reference sequence). In DNA form, the CDR3 reads TGTGCCAGTAGTACTCGGACAGGTCGTTCCACAGATACGCAGTATTTT. Encoded protein: CASSTRTGRSTDTQYF.

J is TRBJ2-1 and V is TRBV7-2, with 13 bases aligning to TRBD2. Germline values: CDR1 SGHTA, CDR2 FQGNSA. Trimming took 3 bases from V and 5 from J; bases not matched to a gene: 7. CDR3 length equals 17 residues. The CDR3 nucleotides read TGTGCCAGCAGCTTTAGTACAGGACTAGCGGGAGACAATGAGCAGTTCTTC. Amino acid sequence: CASSFSTGLAGDNEQFF.

The chain employs TRBV7-6 and TRBJ2-5; D may be TRBD2 (5 bases). The CDR3 contains 13 residues. Trimming took off 3 bases at V and 5 bases at J, with 10 bases between the two ends. Germline assignment: CDR1 SGHVS and CDR2 FNYEAQ. CDR3 loop: CASSFTRGETQYF. The CDR3 nucleotides are TGTGCCAGCAGCTTTACCCGCGGGGAGACCCAGTACTTC.

V gene TRBV20-1 combines with J gene TRBJ2-7, with no clear D. There are 10 residues in the CDR3. Germline CDR1 is DFQATT and CDR2 is SNEGSKA (reference sequence). Trimming shortened V by 3 bases and J by 3 bases, and 3 bases separated the two germline ends. The CDR3 here is CSASYYEQYF. The CDR3 DNA sequence: TGCAGTGCTAGCTACTACGAGCAGTACTTC.

Only a few counts were recorded for this clone. This sequence joins TRBV5-1 and TRBJ1-1; D is ambiguous. With 4 bases removed from V and 8 bases from J, the gap between germline ends came to 21 bases. From germline, CDR1 is SGHRS and CDR2 YFSETQ. CDR3 length: 15 residues. CDR3 in DNA: TGCGCCAGCAGCCCGGGAGGAGCGTTTATTATCGAAGCTTTCTTT. Translating gives CASSPGGAFIIEAFF.

The chain employs TRBV18 and TRBJ2-1; 14 bases map to TRBD2. CDR1 is KGHSH and CDR2 is LQKENI in the germline V gene. The CDR3 consists of 15 residues. Trimming cost V 8 bases and J 7 bases; bases outside gene matches: 7. The CDR3 spells CASTQGLAGDNEQFF. The CDR3 DNA sequence: TGTGCCAGCACCCAGGGACTAGCGGGGGATAATGAGCAGTTCTTC. The full variable domain, rest sourced from reference TRBV18 and TRBJ2-1, is NAGVMQNPRHLVRRRGQEARLRCSPMKGHSHVYWYRQLPEEGLKFMVYLQKENIIDESGMPKERFSAEFPKEGPSILRIQQVVRGDSAAYFCASTQGLAGDNEQFFGPGTRLTVL.

On this clone itself: This same CDR3 is encoded by further DNA sequences in the sample. This rearrangement joins TRBV9 to TRBJ2-5; possible D gene TRBD1, 5 bases. This CDR3 comprises 13 residues. Deletions cut 2 bases from V and 5 bases from J, with 10 bases between. CDR1 and CDR2 (germline): SGDLS, YYNGEE. CDR3 residues: CASSVSGSETQYF. Here the CDR3 DNA reads TGTGCCAGCAGCGTCTCAGGGTCCGAGACCCAGTACTTC.

This clone was recorded once. The V and J genes are TRBV19 and TRBJ2-1; D is perhaps TRBD2 (6 bases). Germline assignment: CDR1 LNHDA and CDR2 SQIVND (reference sequence). This CDR3 is 15 amino acids long. The germline V and J ends were trimmed by 6 bases and 4 bases, with 16 bases remaining between them. The CDR3: CASSPSYSGYNEQFF. As DNA, the CDR3 is TGTGCCAGTAGCCCATCCTATAGCGGATACAATGAGCAGTTCTTC.

The chain combines TRBV15 with TRBJ2-1; 8 bases match TRBD2. J gave up 5 bases and V 8 bases, and 26 bases lay outside the gene matches. The CDR3 is 20 amino acids. Germline assignment: CDR1 LNHNV and CDR2 YYDKDF (reference sequence). The chain's CDR3 is CATLKKISGTRVGGHNEQFF. The DNA of the CDR3 is TGTGCCACCTTGAAAAAGATTTCCGGGACTAGAGTAGGTGGCCACAATGAGCAGTTCTTC.

This clone came up a few times. V gene TRBV9 combines with J gene TRBJ2-7; a weak D match, TRBD2 (6 bases). The V end lost 4 bases, the J end lost 3 bases, and 14 bases lay between the germline ends. Germline CDR1 SGDLS, CDR2 YYNGEE. The length of the CDR3 is 14 residues. DNA for the CDR3: TGTGCCAGCAGCCCCCGTAGCGGAAACTACGAGCAGTACTTC. As protein: CASSPRSGNYEQYF.

The rearrangement joins TRBV19 to TRBJ1-2; a possible D gene is TRBD1 (5 bases). The CDR3 loop spans 15 amino acids. Germline V gives CDR1 LNHDA, CDR2 SQIVND (reference sequence). The germline V and J ends were trimmed by 6 bases and 2 bases, with 16 bases remaining between them. The CDR3 DNA sequence: TGTGCCAGTAGAAAAAACCCCCAGGGAAACTATGGCTACACCTTC. This gives the protein CASRKNPQGNYGYTF.